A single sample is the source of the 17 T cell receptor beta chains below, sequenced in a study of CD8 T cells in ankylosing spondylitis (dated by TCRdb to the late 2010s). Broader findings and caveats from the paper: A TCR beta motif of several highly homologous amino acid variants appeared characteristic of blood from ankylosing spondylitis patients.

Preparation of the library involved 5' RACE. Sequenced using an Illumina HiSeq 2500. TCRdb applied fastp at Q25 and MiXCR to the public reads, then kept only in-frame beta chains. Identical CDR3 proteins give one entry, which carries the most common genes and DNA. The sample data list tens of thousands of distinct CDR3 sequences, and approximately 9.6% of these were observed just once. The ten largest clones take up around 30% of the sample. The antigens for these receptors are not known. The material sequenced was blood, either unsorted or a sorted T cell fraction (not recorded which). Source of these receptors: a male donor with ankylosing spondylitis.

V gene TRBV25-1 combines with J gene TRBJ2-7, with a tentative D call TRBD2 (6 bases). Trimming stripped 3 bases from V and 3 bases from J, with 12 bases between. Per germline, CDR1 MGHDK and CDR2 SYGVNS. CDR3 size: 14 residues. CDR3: CASSEHREVYEQYF. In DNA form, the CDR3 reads TGTGCCAGCAGTGAGCATAGGGAGGTCTACGAGCAGTACTTC.

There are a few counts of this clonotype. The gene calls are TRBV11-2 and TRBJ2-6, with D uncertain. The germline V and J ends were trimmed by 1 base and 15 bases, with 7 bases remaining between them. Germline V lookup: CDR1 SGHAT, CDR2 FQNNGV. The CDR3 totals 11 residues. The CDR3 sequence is CASSLGSRLTF. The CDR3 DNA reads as TGTGCCAGCAGCTTAGGGTCGCGCCTGACTTTC.

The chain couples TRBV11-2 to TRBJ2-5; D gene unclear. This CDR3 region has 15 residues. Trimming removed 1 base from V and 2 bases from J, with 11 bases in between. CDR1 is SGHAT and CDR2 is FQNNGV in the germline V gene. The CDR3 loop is CASSLGADPQETQYF. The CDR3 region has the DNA TGTGCCAGCAGCTTAGGGGCGGACCCGCAAGAGACCCAGTACTTC. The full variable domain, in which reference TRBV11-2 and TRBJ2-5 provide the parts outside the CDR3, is EAGVAQSPRYKIIEKRQSVAFWCNPISGHATLYWYQQILGQGPKLLIQFQNNGVVDDSQLPKDRFSAERLKGVDSTLKIQPAKLEDSAVYLCASSLGADPQETQYFGPGTRLLVL.

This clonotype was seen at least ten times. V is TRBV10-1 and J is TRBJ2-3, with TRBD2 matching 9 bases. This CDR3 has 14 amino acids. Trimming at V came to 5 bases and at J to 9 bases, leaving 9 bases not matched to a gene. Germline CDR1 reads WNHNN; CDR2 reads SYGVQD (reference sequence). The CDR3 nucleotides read TGCGCCAGCAGTCCCCAGCGGGAGGTACAAACGCAGTATTTT. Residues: CASSPQREVQTQYF.

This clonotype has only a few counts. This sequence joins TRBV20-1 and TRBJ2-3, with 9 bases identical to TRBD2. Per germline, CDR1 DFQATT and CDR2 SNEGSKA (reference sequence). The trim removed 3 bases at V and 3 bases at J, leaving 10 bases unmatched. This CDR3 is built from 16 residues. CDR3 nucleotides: TGCAGTGCTAGTCCCCGGATAGCGGGAGTTACAGATACGCAGTATTTT. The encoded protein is CSASPRIAGVTDTQYF.

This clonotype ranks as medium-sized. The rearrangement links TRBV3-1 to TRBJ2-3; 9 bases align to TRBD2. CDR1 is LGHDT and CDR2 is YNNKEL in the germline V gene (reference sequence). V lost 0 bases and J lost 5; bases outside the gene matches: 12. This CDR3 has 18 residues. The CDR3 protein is CASSQDPADAGGVDTQYF. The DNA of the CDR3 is TGTGCCAGCAGCCAAGATCCGGCTGACGCGGGAGGGGTAGATACGCAGTATTTT.

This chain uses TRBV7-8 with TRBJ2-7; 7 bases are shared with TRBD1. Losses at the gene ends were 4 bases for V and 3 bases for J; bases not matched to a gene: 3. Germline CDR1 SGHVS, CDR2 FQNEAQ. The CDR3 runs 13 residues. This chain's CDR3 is CASSSSGGYEQYV. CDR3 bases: TGTGCCAGCAGCTCGTCAGGGGGCTACGAGCAGTACGTC.

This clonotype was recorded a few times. CDR3 sequence (DNA): TGTGCCAGCAGCTTGGGGGACTCGAGCTCCTACGAGCAGTACTTC. Translation gives CASSLGDSSSYEQYF. V usage is TRBV5-5 and J usage is TRBJ2-7; perhaps TRBD2 as D (6 bases). CDR3 length: 15 residues. V was cut by 0 bases and J by 0 bases, with 10 bases left in between. From germline, CDR1 is SGHKS and CDR2 YYEKEE (reference sequence).

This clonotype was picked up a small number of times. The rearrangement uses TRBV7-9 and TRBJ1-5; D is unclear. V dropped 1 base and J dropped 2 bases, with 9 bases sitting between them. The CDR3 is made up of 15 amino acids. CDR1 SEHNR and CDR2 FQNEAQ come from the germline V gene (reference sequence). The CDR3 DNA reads TGTGCCAGCAGCTTAGTTGGGCCTGGCAATCAGCCCCAGCATTTT. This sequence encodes CASSLVGPGNQPQHF.

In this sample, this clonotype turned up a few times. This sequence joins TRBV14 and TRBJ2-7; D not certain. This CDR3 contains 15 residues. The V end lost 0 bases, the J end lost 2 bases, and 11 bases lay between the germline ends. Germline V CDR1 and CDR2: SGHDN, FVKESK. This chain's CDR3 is CASSQEGRGPYEQYF. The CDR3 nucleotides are TGTGCCAGCAGCCAAGAGGGCAGAGGCCCCTACGAGCAGTACTTC. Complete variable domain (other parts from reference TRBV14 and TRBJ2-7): EAGVTQFPSHSVIEKGQTVTLRCDPISGHDNLYWYRRVMGKEIKFLLHFVKESKQDESGMPNNRFLAERTGGTYSTLKVQPAELEDSGVYFCASSQEGRGPYEQYFGPGTRLTVT.

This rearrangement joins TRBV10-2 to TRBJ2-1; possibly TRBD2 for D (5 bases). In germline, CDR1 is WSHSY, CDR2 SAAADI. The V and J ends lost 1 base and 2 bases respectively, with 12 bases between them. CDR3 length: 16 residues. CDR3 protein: CASSEWWAEAYNEQFF. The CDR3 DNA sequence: TGCGCCAGCAGTGAGTGGTGGGCGGAGGCCTACAATGAGCAGTTCTTC.

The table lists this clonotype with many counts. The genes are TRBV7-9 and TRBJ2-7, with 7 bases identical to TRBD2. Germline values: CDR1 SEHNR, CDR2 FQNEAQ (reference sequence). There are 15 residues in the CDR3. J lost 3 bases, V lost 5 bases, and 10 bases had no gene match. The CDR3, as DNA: TGTGCCAGCAGCCCACCCTTAGCGGGTGGCTACGAGCAGTACTTC. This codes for CASSPPLAGGYEQYF.

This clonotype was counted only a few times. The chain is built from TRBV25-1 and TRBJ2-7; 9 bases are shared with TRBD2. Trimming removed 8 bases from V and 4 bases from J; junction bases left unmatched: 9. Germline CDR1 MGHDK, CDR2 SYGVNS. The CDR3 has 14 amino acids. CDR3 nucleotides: TGTGCCAGCTCTACCCAGCGGGAGGTTTACGAGCAGTACTTC. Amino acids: CASSTQREVYEQYF.

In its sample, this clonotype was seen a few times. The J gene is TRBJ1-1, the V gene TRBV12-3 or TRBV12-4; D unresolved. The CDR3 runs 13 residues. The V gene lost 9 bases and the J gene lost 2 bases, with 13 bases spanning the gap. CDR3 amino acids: CASSATENTEAFF. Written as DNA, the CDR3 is TGTGCCAGTTCGGCCACGGAAAACACTGAAGCTTTCTTT.

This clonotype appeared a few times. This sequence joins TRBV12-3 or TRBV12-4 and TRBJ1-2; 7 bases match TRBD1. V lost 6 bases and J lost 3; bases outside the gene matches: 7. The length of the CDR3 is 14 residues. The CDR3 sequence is CASRTMTGYYGYTF. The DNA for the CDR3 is TGTGCCAGCAGGACGATGACAGGGTACTATGGCTACACCTTC.

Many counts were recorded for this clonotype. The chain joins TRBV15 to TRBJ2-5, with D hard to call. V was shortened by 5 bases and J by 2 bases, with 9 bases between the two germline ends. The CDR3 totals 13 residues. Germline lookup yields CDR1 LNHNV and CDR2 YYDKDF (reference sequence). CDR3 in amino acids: CATSSVVQETQYF. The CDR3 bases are TGTGCCACCAGCTCTGTGGTTCAAGAGACCCAGTACTTC.

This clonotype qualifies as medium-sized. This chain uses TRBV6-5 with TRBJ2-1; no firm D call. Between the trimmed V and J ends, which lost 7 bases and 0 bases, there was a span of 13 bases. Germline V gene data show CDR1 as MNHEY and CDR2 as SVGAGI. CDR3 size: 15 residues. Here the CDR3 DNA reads TGTGCCAGCACTTTAGACTTGAGCTCCTACAATGAGCAGTTCTTC. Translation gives CASTLDLSSYNEQFF.